This entry lists 16 T cell receptor beta chains sequenced from one sample in a study of control samples from healthy donors and cancer patients. Measured with immunoSEQ multiplex PCR; TCRdb has only the in-frame clones, and not every one. The sample lists approximately 35,000 clones; under 95% were seen once. The sequencing input was PBMCs. All receptors come from a man aged 35 to 55 with colorectal cancer.

V gene TRBV6-5 combines with J gene TRBJ2-3; tentatively, D is TRBD1 (5 bases). CDR3 length: 14 residues. Germline V CDR1 and CDR2: MNHEY, SVGAGI. V was pared by 0 bases and J by 1 base, with 5 bases between. The CDR3 here is CASSYSGGTDTQYF. CDR3 DNA sequence: TGTGCCAGCAGTTACTCAGGGGGCACAGATACGCAGTATTTT.

The count of this clone is one. The chain is built from TRBV20-1 and TRBJ2-1; 10 nucleotides line up with TRBD2. J lost 6 bases, V lost 3 bases, and 5 bases had no gene match. Per germline, CDR1 DFQATT and CDR2 SNEGSKA (reference sequence). CDR3 length equals 14 residues. This CDR3 reads CSASGLAEFNEQFF. The CDR3 bases are TGCAGTGCTAGTGGACTAGCGGAATTCAATGAGCAGTTCTTC.

CDR3 nucleotides: TGTGCCAGCAGCCAAGGAGGGAATGGAAACACCATATATTTT. It specifies CASSQGGNGNTIYF. The rearrangement links TRBV3-1 (or the pseudogene TRBV3-2) to TRBJ1-3; the D is unclear. CDR1 and CDR2 from the germline V gene are LGHDT and YNNKEL (reference sequence). The CDR3 runs 14 residues. The V end was cut by 1 base, the J end by 3 bases, with 7 bases between.

The rearrangement uses TRBV2 and TRBJ1-4; D may be TRBD1 (6 bases). The CDR3 is made up of 16 amino acids. The germline V gene has CDR1 SNHLY and CDR2 FYNNEI. V was cut by 7 bases and J by 3 bases, with 18 bases left in between. CDR3 coding DNA: TGTGCCAGCACCTCGAAGAGGGGGAGCCCTAATGAAAAACTGTTTTTT. Translated, it gives CASTSKRGSPNEKLFF.

The CDR3: CASSLGGPYGYTF. CDR3 sequence (DNA): TGTGCCAGCAGCTTGGGGGGGCCCTATGGCTACACCTTC. The chain employs TRBV5-8 and TRBJ1-2, with D maybe TRBD1 (6 bases). The CDR3 has 13 amino acids. Germline V lookup: CDR1 SGHTS, CDR2 YDEGEE. Trimming removed 0 bases from V and 4 bases from J, with 7 bases in between.

V usage is TRBV3-1 (or the pseudogene TRBV3-2) and J usage is TRBJ1-4; D might be TRBD1 (5 bases). Per the germline V gene, CDR1 is LGHDT and CDR2 is YNNKEL (reference sequence). V gave up 1 base and J gave up 0 bases, with 18 bases separating them. The CDR3 is made up of 19 amino acids. Here the CDR3 reads CASSQVPGGIGTTNEKLFF. CDR3 sequence (DNA): TGTGCCAGCAGCCAAGTACCGGGGGGGATCGGGACAACTAATGAAAAACTGTTTTTT.

The chain employs TRBV5-8 and TRBJ1-1; weak D call: TRBD1 (5 bases). V was cut by 4 bases and J by 7 bases, with 17 bases left in between. The CDR3 spans 14 residues. Germline V gene data show CDR1 as SGHTS and CDR2 as YDEGEE. Here the CDR3 reads CASSAGTAYDEAFF. CDR3 bases: TGTGCCAGCAGCGCCGGGACGGCCTACGATGAAGCTTTCTTT.

CDR3 in DNA: TGCAGCGTGGCCGGGAGCGAGGGCGCCTCCTATGGCTACACCTTC. This sequence encodes CSVAGSEGASYGYTF. The chain has TRBV29-1 and TRBJ1-2, with D uncertain. The V gene lost 6 bases and the J gene lost 4 bases, with 21 bases spanning the gap. Germline CDR1 and CDR2: SQVTM and ANQGSEA. This CDR3 spans 15 amino acids.

The CDR3: CSAITAPQGTSYEQYF. DNA of the CDR3: TGCAGCGCTATCACCGCTCCGCAGGGTACGTCCTACGAGCAGTACTTC. The chain links TRBV29-1 to TRBJ2-7; D is possibly TRBD1 (5 bases). V was shortened by 7 bases and J by 1 base, with 23 bases between the two germline ends. The CDR3 is 16 amino acids. Germline lookup yields CDR1 SQVTM and CDR2 ANQGSEA.

V gene TRBV5-1 combines with J gene TRBJ2-7, with D possibly TRBD1 on 5 matching bases. The CDR3 runs to 15 residues. The ends were cut back, 0 bases at V and 0 bases at J, with 10 bases in the middle. CDR1 is SGHRS and CDR2 is YFSETQ in the germline V gene. The DNA for the CDR3 is TGCGCCAGCAGCTTGGACAGGAGCTTCTCCTACGAGCAGTACTTC. Protein: CASSLDRSFSYEQYF. Filled out from reference TRBV5-1 and TRBJ2-7, the complete variable domain reads KAGVTQTPRYLIKTRGQQVTLSCSPISGHRSVSWYQQTPGQGLQFLFEYFSETQRNKGNFPGRFSGRQFSNSRSEMNVSTLELGDSALYLCASSLDRSFSYEQYFGPGTRLTVT.

J is TRBJ2-3 and V is TRBV30; D is uncertain. Germline assignment: CDR1 GTSNPN and CDR2 SVGIG (reference sequence). Trimming shortened V by 2 bases and J by 0 bases, and 12 bases separated the two germline ends. This CDR3 region has 15 residues. The CDR3 nucleotides are TGTGCCTGGAGTCCGGGCTCTACTAGCACAGATACGCAGTATTTT. It encodes CAWSPGSTSTDTQYF.

The rearrangement joins TRBV9 to TRBJ1-6; perhaps TRBD1 as D (5 bases). The CDR3 contains 15 residues. Germline lookup yields CDR1 SGDLS and CDR2 YYNGEE. V lost 3 bases and J lost 8, with 15 bases in between. CDR3 loop: CASSALWTGDSPLHF. CDR3 DNA sequence: TGTGCCAGCAGCGCGCTTTGGACGGGGGATTCACCCCTCCACTTT.

The chain joins TRBV2 to TRBJ1-5; D gene unclear. This CDR3 contains 13 residues. From germline, CDR1 is SNHLY and CDR2 FYNNEI. Trimming pared 7 bases from V and 5 bases from J, leaving 12 bases between. The CDR3 spells CASNLGNYQPQHF. DNA for the CDR3: TGTGCCAGCAACCTCGGGAATTATCAGCCCCAGCATTTT.

This clone was detected once. V and J are TRBV5-1 and TRBJ1-2, with D maybe TRBD1 (5 bases). The V gene lost 2 bases and the J gene lost 2 bases, with 7 bases spanning the gap. The CDR3 is 13 amino acids. CDR1 and CDR2 from the germline V gene are SGHRS and YFSETQ. As DNA, the CDR3 is TGCGCCAGCAGCTTCGACAGCAACTATGGCTACACCTTC. Its translation: CASSFDSNYGYTF.

The chain is built from TRBV6-5 and TRBJ1-2; D gene ambiguous. CDR1 MNHEY and CDR2 SVGAGI come from the germline V gene. The V and J ends lost 6 bases and 4 bases respectively, with 15 bases between them. This CDR3 region has 14 residues. CDR3 in amino acids: CASSPVLTGYGYTF. The CDR3 DNA follows: TGTGCCAGCAGCCCGGTCCTCACGGGCTATGGCTACACCTTC.

The V call is TRBV4-1, the J call TRBJ2-3, with TRBD1 matching 9 bases. The V segment lost 2 bases and the J segment 2 bases; nucleotides outside the gene matches: 5. In germline, CDR1 is MGHRA, CDR2 YSYEKL. CDR3 length: 16 residues. The CDR3 DNA sequence: TGCGCCAGCAGCCAAACCGGGACAGGGAACACAGATACGCAGTATTTT. Translating it yields CASSQTGTGNTDTQYF.